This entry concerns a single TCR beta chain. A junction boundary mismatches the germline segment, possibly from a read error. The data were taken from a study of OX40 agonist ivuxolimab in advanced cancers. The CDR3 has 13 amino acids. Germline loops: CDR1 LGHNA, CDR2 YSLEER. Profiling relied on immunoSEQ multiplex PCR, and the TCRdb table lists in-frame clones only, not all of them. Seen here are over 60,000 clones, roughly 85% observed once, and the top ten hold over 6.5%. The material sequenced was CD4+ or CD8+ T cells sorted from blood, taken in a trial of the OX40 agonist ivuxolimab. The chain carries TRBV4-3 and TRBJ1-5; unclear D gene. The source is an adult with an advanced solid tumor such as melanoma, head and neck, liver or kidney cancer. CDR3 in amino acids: CASSQSFNRPQHF. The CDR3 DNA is TGCGCCAGCAGCCAAAGCTTCAATCGGCCCCAGCATTTT.